The 25 T cell receptor beta chains given below trace back to one sample, sequenced in a study of shared clonotypes between healthy human individuals. Naive CD8 isolation took CD45RO-negative cells positively selected for CCR7 and excluded terminally differentiated effector memory CD45RA+ cells. TCRdb's table, derived via immunoSEQ multiplex PCR, lists solely in-frame clones and lacks some. Counted here are millions of clones, roughly 91% occurring once; the ten biggest clones make up over 1.5%. The sequenced material came from naive CD8+ T cells from PBMCs. All receptors come from a young man in good health. Some clones in this sample may be carry-over from other donors' samples.

V is TRBV27 and J is TRBJ2-5, with TRBD2 matching 7 bases. The CDR3 extends over 18 amino acids. After removal of 4 bases from V and 5 bases from J, the junction contained 19 bases not matched to a gene. Germline V gene data show CDR1 as MNHEY and CDR2 as SMNVEV (reference sequence). The DNA for the CDR3 is TGTGCCAGCAGTTCTCTTCGGGAAGAGGGAGGGGTTTCGGAGACCCAGTACTTC. Translating gives CASSSLREEGGVSETQYF.

The chain couples TRBV6-5 to TRBJ2-5; tentatively, D is TRBD1 or TRBD2 (5 bases each). Between the trimmed V and J ends, which lost 0 bases and 3 bases, there was a span of 8 bases. In germline, CDR1 is MNHEY, CDR2 SVGAGI. This CDR3 region has 14 residues. The DNA for the CDR3 is TGTGCCAGCAGTTACTCGCTGGGGGAAGAGACCCAGTACTTC. Translated, it gives CASSYSLGEETQYF.

The chain combines TRBV5-1 with TRBJ2-7; D gene uncertain. The CDR3 totals 15 residues. CDR1 SGHRS and CDR2 YFSETQ come from the germline V gene. V was trimmed by 0 bases and J by 6 bases, leaving 16 bases between them. CDR3 DNA: TGCGCCAGCAGCTTGGCCGAGACCCCCGGAGTCGAGCAGTACTTC. Its protein product is CASSLAETPGVEQYF. Full variable domain (remainder filled in from reference TRBV5-1 and TRBJ2-7): KAGVTQTPRYLIKTRGQQVTLSCSPISGHRSVSWYQQTPGQGLQFLFEYFSETQRNKGNFPGRFSGRQFSNSRSEMNVSTLELGDSALYLCASSLAETPGVEQYFGPGTRLTVT.

The V gene is TRBV10-2, the J gene TRBJ2-5, with 12 bases lining up with TRBD2. The CDR3 is made up of 15 amino acids. In germline, CDR1 is WSHSY, CDR2 SAAADI. The J segment lost 5 bases and the V segment lost 7 bases, leaving 8 bases of the junction unmatched. The CDR3 coding sequence is TGCGCCAGCATCCCACTAGCGGGAGGCGGGGAGACCCAGTACTTC. Residues: CASIPLAGGGETQYF.

The chain links TRBV9 to TRBJ2-2; D is unclear. The CDR3 is 12 residues long. The V and J ends lost 5 bases and 5 bases respectively, with 7 bases between them. The germline V gene has CDR1 SGDLS and CDR2 YYNGEE. The DNA of the CDR3 is TGTGCCAGCAGTAAACCTACCGGGGAGCTGTTTTTT. Protein sequence: CASSKPTGELFF.

This clone showed up just once. V and J are TRBV5-4 and TRBJ2-7, with unresolved D. The CDR3 covers 14 residues. CDR1 and CDR2 from the germline V gene are SGHNT and YYREEE (reference sequence). Trimming removed 0 bases at V and 0 bases at J, with 7 bases between. The CDR3, as DNA: TGTGCCAGCAGCTTGGTTTCCAGCTCCTACGAGCAGTACTTC. The encoded protein is CASSLVSSSYEQYF.

V usage is TRBV7-2 and J usage is TRBJ1-2; possible D gene TRBD1, 5 bases. Germline CDR1 reads SGHTA; CDR2 reads FQGNSA. V lost 4 bases to trimming and J lost 1 base, with 10 bases between them. The CDR3 contains 14 residues. The CDR3, as DNA: TGTGCCAGCAGCTCCAGACAGATTAACTATGGCTACACCTTC. The encoded protein is CASSSRQINYGYTF.

The rearrangement joins TRBV4-2 to TRBJ2-3, with 7 nucleotides matching TRBD1. Looked up from germline, CDR1 is LGHNA and CDR2 is YNFKEQ. After removal of 4 bases from V and 2 bases from J, the junction contained 6 bases not matched to a gene. CDR3 length equals 15 residues. The CDR3 DNA sequence: TGTGCCAGCAGCCCAACACAGGGGTCCACAGATACGCAGTATTTT. It is translated as CASSPTQGSTDTQYF.

This clone was seen only once. V usage is TRBV7-2 and J usage is TRBJ1-1; D not certain. The CDR3 runs to 12 residues. The ends were cut back, 5 bases at V and 4 bases at J, with 8 bases in the middle. Per the germline V gene, CDR1 is SGHTA and CDR2 is FQGNSA. The CDR3 coding sequence is TGTGCCAGCAGCCCAGTCTTCACTGAAGCTTTCTTT. This gives the protein CASSPVFTEAFF.

The rearrangement links TRBV7-3 to TRBJ2-3, with TRBD2 matching 7 bases. From germline, CDR1 is SGHTA and CDR2 FQGTGA. With 4 bases clipped from V and 6 bases from J, the junction kept 10 bases outside the gene matches. This CDR3 comprises 15 residues. The CDR3 nucleotides are TGTGCCAGCAGCTCGTCAGGCGGGAGAGCGGATACGCAGTATTTT. Translation: CASSSSGGRADTQYF.

The chain uses TRBV9 and TRBJ2-4; 9 positions match TRBD1. Trimming removed 0 bases from V and 8 bases from J; junction bases left unmatched: 3. The CDR3 is made up of 14 amino acids. Germline CDR1 SGDLS, CDR2 YYNGEE. The CDR3 here is CASSVEGQGDIQYF. Here the CDR3 DNA reads TGTGCCAGCAGCGTAGAGGGACAGGGTGACATTCAGTACTTC.

V usage is TRBV5-1 and J usage is TRBJ2-7; D unresolved. Trimming cost V 4 bases and J 5 bases, with 16 bases left between them. The CDR3 has 14 amino acids. Germline CDR1 and CDR2: SGHRS and YFSETQ. CDR3 DNA: TGCGCCAGCAGCACCGGTCGAAGCCCCCACGAGCAGTACTTC. This encodes CASSTGRSPHEQYF.

The V gene is TRBV27, the J gene TRBJ2-7, with D possibly TRBD2 on 6 matching bases. The CDR3 covers 15 residues. Germline-derived CDR1 and CDR2 are MNHEY and SMNVEV (reference sequence). Trimming removed 4 bases at V and 7 bases at J, with 20 bases between. CDR3 nucleotides: TGTGCCAGCAGTTCCCCGGGACTTTCCTCGGGGGAGCAGTACTTC. Amino acids: CASSSPGLSSGEQYF.

V and J are TRBV9 and TRBJ2-3; D is unclear. Trimming took off 0 bases at V and 2 bases at J, with 10 bases between the two ends. The CDR3 is 15 amino acids. Germline CDR1 and CDR2: SGDLS and YYNGEE. CDR3 region: CASSVDDSITDTQYF. CDR3 nucleotides: TGTGCCAGCAGCGTAGATGATAGCATCACAGATACGCAGTATTTT.

The chain joins TRBV11-2 to TRBJ2-2; D gene unclear. Trimming shortened V by 10 bases and J by 7 bases, and 25 bases separated the two germline ends. CDR1 is SGHAT, CDR2 FQNNGV, per germline. The CDR3 is 16 amino acids. The DNA of the CDR3 is TGTGCCACCCCCCTGTCGACCCAATCTCTCCACGGGGAGCTGTTTTTT. Translated: CATPLSTQSLHGELFF.

The chain couples TRBV28 to TRBJ2-7; 7 bases are a match to TRBD2. CDR3 length: 12 residues. Germline V gene data show CDR1 as MDHEN and CDR2 as SYDVKM. V lost 11 bases, J lost 0 bases, and 4 bases stayed unmatched. CDR3 nucleotide sequence: TGTGCCGGCGGGAGCGGCTCCTACGAGCAGTACTTC. It encodes CAGGSGSYEQYF.

This chain uses TRBV6-5 with TRBJ1-5; 9 bases agree with TRBD1. The germline V gene encodes CDR1 MNHEY and CDR2 SVGAGI. This CDR3 is 15 amino acids long. Trimming at V came to 6 bases and at J to 6 bases, leaving 9 bases not matched to a gene. The chain's CDR3 is CASRTGTGKSQPQHF. CDR3 nucleotide sequence: TGTGCCAGCAGGACCGGGACAGGGAAAAGTCAGCCCCAGCATTTT.

This rearrangement joins TRBV7-3 to TRBJ2-1; TRBD2 agrees at 11 bases. V gave up 4 bases and J gave up 1 base; unmatched junction bases: 9. The CDR3 has 18 amino acids. The germline V gene has CDR1 SGHTA and CDR2 FQGTGA. The CDR3 loop is CASSSLAGGPVSYNEQFF. The CDR3 DNA is TGTGCCAGCAGCTCCTTAGCGGGAGGGCCTGTATCCTACAATGAGCAGTTCTTC. Using reference TRBV7-3 and TRBJ2-1 for the parts outside the CDR3, the full variable domain is GAGVSQTPSNKVTEKGKYVELRCDPISGHTALYWYRQSLGQGPEFLIYFQGTGAADDSGLPNDRFFAVRPEGSVSTLKIQRTERGDSAVYLCASSSLAGGPVSYNEQFFGPGTRLTVL.

J is TRBJ2-7 and V is TRBV19; D assignment may be TRBD1 or TRBD2 (5 bases each). The CDR3 is 11 amino acids. The V end lost 10 bases, the J end lost 5 bases, and 12 bases lay between the germline ends. CDR1 is LNHDA, CDR2 SQIVND, per germline (reference sequence). CDR3 sequence (DNA): TGTGCCACCGGGGACCCTAACGAGCAGTACTTC. Amino acid sequence: CATGDPNEQYF.

The chain has TRBV27 and TRBJ2-7; perhaps TRBD2 as D (5 bases). The CDR3 consists of 13 residues. CDR1 and CDR2 from the germline V gene are MNHEY and SMNVEV (reference sequence). Between the trimmed V and J ends, which lost 8 bases and 4 bases, there was a span of 15 bases. CDR3 sequence (DNA): TGTGCCAGCTCATCCGCGGGTCTATACGAGCAGTACTTC. Translation gives CASSSAGLYEQYF.

The chain uses TRBV6-4 and TRBJ1-2; D unclear. In germline, CDR1 is MRHNA, CDR2 SNTAGT. The ends were cut back, 6 bases at V and 2 bases at J, with 22 bases in the middle. The CDR3 runs 17 residues. CDR3 protein: CASRPPSGRRKNYGYTF. In DNA form, the CDR3 reads TGTGCCAGCAGACCCCCTTCTGGGCGCCGAAAGAACTATGGCTACACCTTC.

The chain employs TRBV7-9 and TRBJ2-2, with 8 bases fitting TRBD1. The CDR3 is made up of 15 amino acids. Germline V gene lookup returns CDR1 SEHNR and CDR2 FQNEAQ (reference sequence). V shed 2 bases and J 6 bases; nucleotides not matched to a gene: 5. The CDR3 is CASSLPDRVSGELFF. CDR3 bases: TGTGCCAGCAGCTTACCGGACAGGGTGTCCGGGGAGCTGTTTTTT.

J is TRBJ2-1 and V is TRBV9; 8 bases line up with TRBD1. CDR3 length equals 15 residues. Germline CDR1 reads SGDLS; CDR2 reads YYNGEE. J lost 8 bases, V lost 0 bases, and 7 bases had no gene match. The CDR3 region is CASSVGGRGHDEQFF. The CDR3 DNA reads as TGTGCCAGCAGCGTAGGAGGCAGGGGGCACGATGAGCAGTTCTTC. The full variable domain, completed using reference TRBV9 and TRBJ2-1, is DSGVTQTPKHLITATGQRVTLRCSPRSGDLSVYWYQQSLDQGLQFLIQYYNGEERAKGNILERFSAQQFPDLHSELNLSSLELGDSALYFCASSVGGRGHDEQFFGPGTRLTVL.

The chain links TRBV27 to TRBJ1-2; 7 bases are shared with TRBD1. The J segment lost 5 bases and the V segment lost 4 bases, leaving 10 bases of the junction unmatched. The CDR3 is made up of 15 amino acids. CDR1 and CDR2 (germline): MNHEY, SMNVEV (reference sequence). CDR3 nucleotides: TGTGCCAGCAGTTCAACAGGGGTCGGGCCTTATGGCTACACCTTC. Amino acid sequence: CASSSTGVGPYGYTF.

This chain links TRBV14 with TRBJ2-2; 8 bases align to TRBD2. The germline gives CDR1 SGHDN, CDR2 FVKESK. V was clipped by 5 bases and J by 6 bases; unmatched bases: 11. CDR3 size: 16 residues. The CDR3 reads CASSFSAGGPSGELFF. CDR3 sequence (DNA): TGTGCCAGCAGCTTTTCGGCGGGAGGACCTTCCGGGGAGCTGTTTTTT.